This T cell receptor (beta chain) was retrieved from a study of a mutant IDH1 vaccine in newly diagnosed glioma. Whole-study context: Sex distribution of treated patients was about 62% male and about 40% female; mean age was around 40 years.

This table comes from immunoSEQ multiplex PCR, and its TCRdb copy is limited to in-frame clones, with some not included. This table holds roughly 25,000 clones, 90% to 95% found once. V was pared by 0 bases and J by 7 bases, with 16 bases between. CDR1 MGHRA and CDR2 YSYEKL come from the germline V gene. This CDR3 contains 16 residues. Indicated time point: baseline, week 1 (first vaccination visit). Treatment reported: pre-vaccination baseline after standard-of-care therapy. The donors' diagnosis was new WHO grade 3 or 4 astrocytoma that was IDH1-mutant and ATRX-lost. This material consisted of PBMCs, taken from a glioma patient treated with radiotherapy, temozolomide or both. This chain uses TRBV4-1 with TRBJ1-5, with D perhaps TRBD1 (6 bases). The sequence was obtained from a man aged 40-49 years with glioma. The CDR3 loop reads CASSQDLAGVEQPQHF. The CDR3 region has the DNA TGCGCCAGCAGCCAAGATCTGGCAGGGGTAGAGCAGCCCCAGCATTTT.